The clone carrying this T cell receptor beta chain was detected once. These data are taken from a study of blood T cell repertoires in COVID-19. The wider study: Samples taken during acute and convalescent COVID-19 were collected in the United States, Italy and Spain.

Repertoires were generated with immunoSEQ multiplex PCR, while TCRdb's copy carries only in-frame clones and drops some. The top ten clones hold 40% to 55% of a sample with 50,000 to 80,000 clones, 80% to 90% of them seen once. The source is a woman aged 55-75 years with COVID-19, enrolled during active disease. Specimen: peripheral blood.

The CDR3: CASSYFKGGTNGYTF. The CDR3 nucleotides read TGTGCCAGCAGTTATTTCAAGGGGGGGACGAATGGCTACACCTTC. The V gene is TRBV28, the J gene TRBJ1-2; possibly TRBD1 for D (6 bases). This CDR3 is 15 amino acids long. Germline V gene lookup returns CDR1 MDHEN and CDR2 SYDVKM. V was cut by 4 bases and J by 6 bases, with 18 bases left in between.